This T cell receptor beta chain was found in a study of shared clonotypes between healthy human individuals. The CDR3 spans 15 residues. Germline V gene sequence: CDR1 ENHRY, CDR2 SYGVKD. The ends were cut back, 5 bases at V and 0 bases at J, with 8 bases in the middle. The repertoire was sequenced with immunoSEQ multiplex PCR; TCRdb's copy has only in-frame clones and lacks some. Of under 2.5 million clones detected, approximately 90% appear once; the ten largest clones hold around 0.4%. The specimen was naive CD4+ T cells from PBMCs. Subset in this sample: CD45RA+ positively selected. The chain recombines TRBV10-3 with TRBJ2-6; TRBD1 might be the D (5 bases). The sequence was collected from a man between 18 and 35 years old in good health. Some clones in this sample may be carry-over from other donors' samples. CDR3 protein: CAISRQLSGANVLTF. The CDR3 region has the DNA TGTGCCATCAGTAGACAGCTCTCTGGGGCCAACGTCCTGACTTTC.